The next 28 T cell receptor beta chains were all read from a single sample in a study of vaccination and CD4 T cells after COVID-19. The antigens these receptors bind are not known. Sample time point: late sampling 161 to 241 days after vaccination in a few convalescent patients. As for treatment: 10-day PBMC culture with coronavirus spike peptide pools or control peptides (ViraFEST assay). The Oncomine TCR Beta short-read assay was applied to DNA of cultured CD4+ T cells. A single record per CDR3 protein comes from TCRdb applying MiXCR to the PCR reads. The data hold 25,000 to 30,000 distinct CDR3 sequences, with 35% to 40% observed a single time. Sequenced material: CD4+ T cells from blood, cultured in vitro, taken about 7 months after SARS-CoV-2 vaccination. The receptor set was obtained from a human donor who had recovered from COVID-19.

This chain links TRBV20-1 with TRBJ1-5; D is unresolved. V dropped 0 bases and J dropped 3 bases, with 9 bases sitting between them. CDR3 size: 14 residues. CDR1 is DFQATT, CDR2 SNEGSKA, per germline (reference sequence). The CDR3 nucleotides are TGCAGTGCTAGAGATCCCCGTAACAATCAGCCCCAGCATTTT. Translated, it gives CSARDPRNNQPQHF.

The CDR3 sequence: CASSALGPSYEQYF. The DNA of the CDR3 is TGTGCCAGCAGTGCCTTAGGGCCATCCTACGAGCAGTACTTC. The chain is built from TRBV25-1 and TRBJ2-7; no reliable D call. The V gene lost 4 bases and the J gene lost 1 base, with 11 bases spanning the gap. CDR1 and CDR2 (germline): MGHDK, SYGVNS. The CDR3 length is 14 residues.

This clonotype was seen a handful of times. The V gene is TRBV6-2 or TRBV6-3, the J gene TRBJ1-2; tentatively, D is TRBD1 (6 bases). The CDR3 spans 13 residues. The germline V gene has CDR1 MNHEY and CDR2 SVGEGT. The V gene lost 3 bases and the J gene lost 6 bases, with 11 bases spanning the gap. The CDR3: CASSYRGPDGYTF. CDR3 DNA sequence: TGTGCCAGCAGTTATCGGGGGCCCGATGGCTACACCTTC.

V gene TRBV20-1 combines with J gene TRBJ2-1; TRBD2 agrees at 8 bases. CDR1 and CDR2 from the germline V gene are DFQATT and SNEGSKA (reference sequence). Unmatched junction bases numbered 13, after V lost 6 bases and J lost 0 bases. This CDR3 has 17 residues. Written as DNA, the CDR3 is TGCAGTGCCCTCTCTAGGAGCGGGAGCCACTCCTACAATGAGCAGTTCTTC. This encodes CSALSRSGSHSYNEQFF.

The chain employs TRBV7-3 and TRBJ2-3; possibly TRBD1 for D (6 bases). Between the trimmed V and J ends, which lost 5 bases and 6 bases, there was a span of 15 bases. The CDR3 totals 14 residues. The germline V gene has CDR1 SGHTA and CDR2 FQGTGA. DNA of the CDR3: TGTGCCAGCAGCAGGCAGGGGAGCCAGGATACGCAGTATTTT. It codes for CASSRQGSQDTQYF.

This clonotype was picked up a small number of times. The rearrangement joins TRBV20-1 to TRBJ2-6, with D perhaps being TRBD1 or TRBD2 (5 bases each). Germline V gene sequence: CDR1 DFQATT, CDR2 SNEGSKA (reference sequence). Trimming pared 0 bases from V and 3 bases from J, leaving 18 bases between. The CDR3 consists of 18 residues. CDR3 sequence reads: CSARDQGPRSGGANVLTF. CDR3 sequence (DNA): TGCAGTGCTAGAGATCAGGGACCCCGTTCGGGTGGGGCCAACGTCCTGACTTTC.

V usage is TRBV2 and J usage is TRBJ2-7; D may correspond to TRBD1 or TRBD2 (5 bases each). Germline V gives CDR1 SNHLY, CDR2 FYNNEI. Trimming cost V 4 bases and J 6 bases, with 16 bases left between them. The CDR3 totals 14 residues. Written as DNA, the CDR3 is TGTGCCAGCAGTGTTTATTTGATCGGGGCCGAGCAGTACTTC. Translating gives CASSVYLIGAEQYF.

The V gene is TRBV24-1, the J gene TRBJ2-6, with D hard to call. With 4 bases removed from V and 2 bases from J, the gap between germline ends came to 5 bases. Germline V gene lookup returns CDR1 KGHDR and CDR2 SFDVKD. This CDR3 region has 14 residues. The CDR3 spells CATSERTGANVLTF. The CDR3 bases are TGTGCCACCAGTGAAAGAACTGGGGCCAACGTCCTGACTTTC.

The chain joins TRBV28 to TRBJ2-1; 9 positions match TRBD1. With 4 bases clipped from V and 7 bases from J, the junction kept 5 bases outside the gene matches. There are 14 residues in the CDR3. CDR1 is MDHEN, CDR2 SYDVKM, per germline. The CDR3 is CASSSGQGWNEQFF. The CDR3 region has the DNA TGTGCCAGCAGTTCGGGACAGGGTTGGAATGAGCAGTTCTTC.

The genes are TRBV7-8 and TRBJ1-2; D gene ambiguous. The CDR3 is made up of 13 amino acids. V lost 1 base and J 6 bases, leaving 9 bases between the germline ends. Germline assignment: CDR1 SGHVS and CDR2 FQNEAQ. CDR3: CASSLVVWDGYTF. The CDR3 coding sequence is TGTGCCAGCAGCTTAGTGGTCTGGGATGGCTACACCTTC.

This clonotype was picked up a small number of times. V and J are TRBV11-2 and TRBJ1-6; D gene ambiguous. Trimming removed 1 base at V and 9 bases at J, with 16 bases between. The CDR3 length is 16 residues. Germline lookup yields CDR1 SGHAT and CDR2 FQNNGV. DNA of the CDR3: TGTGCCAGCAGCTTAGTTTTCGGCAAACTAGGTTCACCCCTCCACTTT. Amino acids: CASSLVFGKLGSPLHF.

By share of the sample, this clonotype is medium-sized. The chain couples TRBV20-1 to TRBJ1-5; TRBD1 matches 8 bases. This CDR3 has 16 residues. After removal of 1 base from V and 1 base from J, the junction contained 6 bases not matched to a gene. Germline V gives CDR1 DFQATT, CDR2 SNEGSKA (reference sequence). CDR3 sequence: CSARATGGGSNQPQHF. CDR3 DNA: TGCAGTGCTAGAGCCACAGGGGGAGGAAGCAATCAGCCCCAGCATTTT.

V gene TRBV11-3 combines with J gene TRBJ2-7; a weak D match, TRBD1 (5 bases). Germline V CDR1 and CDR2: SGHNT, YENEEA. V was shortened by 0 bases and J by 2 bases, with 11 bases between the two germline ends. CDR3 size: 15 residues. Here the CDR3 reads CASSLESTDAYEQYF. CDR3 in DNA: TGTGCCAGCAGCTTAGAGTCGACAGATGCCTACGAGCAGTACTTC. The variable domain in full, with the rest retrieved from reference TRBV11-3 and TRBJ2-7, is EAGVVQSPRYKIIEKKQPVAFWCNPISGHNTLYWYLQNLGQGPELLIRYENEEAVDDSQLPKDRFSAERLKGVDSTLKIQPAELGDSAVYLCASSLESTDAYEQYFGPGTRLTVT.

V usage is TRBV30 and J usage is TRBJ2-3, with 12 nucleotides matching TRBD2. Trimming at V came to 4 bases and at J to 5 bases, leaving 7 bases not matched to a gene. CDR1 is GTSNPN, CDR2 SVGIG, per germline (reference sequence). CDR3 length: 15 amino acids. CDR3 in amino acids: CAWKKLAGGGDTQYF. DNA of the CDR3: TGTGCCTGGAAAAAACTAGCGGGAGGAGGAGATACGCAGTATTTT. The complete variable domain, with remaining parts taken from reference TRBV30 and TRBJ2-3, reads SQTIHQWPATLVQPVGSPLSLECTVEGTSNPNLYWYRQAAGRGLQLLFYSVGIGQISSEVPQNLSASRPQDRQFILSSKKLLLSDSGFYLCAWKKLAGGGDTQYFGPGTRLTVL.

The chain employs TRBV11-3 and TRBJ1-6, with no clear D. Trimming took 5 bases from V and 7 from J, leaving 9 bases between them. Germline V CDR1 and CDR2: SGHNT, YENEEA. The CDR3 has 13 residues. This chain's CDR3 is CASSADGNSPLHF. CDR3 nucleotide sequence: TGTGCCAGCAGCGCGGACGGAAATTCACCCCTCCACTTT.

In this sample, this clonotype turned up a few times. V is TRBV20-1 and J is TRBJ2-5; the match to TRBD2 covers 8 bases. Germline V gene sequence: CDR1 DFQATT, CDR2 SNEGSKA (reference sequence). The CDR3 has 14 amino acids. Trimming removed 0 bases from V and 5 bases from J; junction bases left unmatched: 5. As DNA, the CDR3 is TGCAGTGCTAGAGAATCGGGAGGGCTTGAGACCCAGTACTTC. Translated: CSARESGGLETQYF.

This rearrangement joins TRBV6-1 to TRBJ1-1, with D possibly matching TRBD1 (5 bases). Between the trimmed V and J ends, which lost 6 bases and 5 bases, there was a span of 16 bases. Germline values: CDR1 MNHNS, CDR2 SASEGT. The CDR3 runs to 14 residues. CDR3 in amino acids: CASRRQSEWTEAFF. Written as DNA, the CDR3 is TGTGCCAGCAGGCGACAGAGCGAATGGACTGAAGCTTTCTTT.

The chain recombines TRBV5-4 with TRBJ2-7; D gene uncertain. The V gene's germline CDR1 is SGHNT and CDR2 YYREEE (reference sequence). V was trimmed by 3 bases and J by 7 bases, leaving 17 bases between them. The CDR3 has 14 residues. CDR3 sequence reads: CASSSGLSPWEQYF. Written as DNA, the CDR3 is TGTGCCAGCAGCTCCGGGCTTTCCCCCTGGGAGCAGTACTTC.

The chain couples TRBV20-1 to TRBJ2-4; a possible D gene is TRBD2 (6 bases). Germline V gene lookup returns CDR1 DFQATT and CDR2 SNEGSKA (reference sequence). Trimming removed 6 bases at V and 12 bases at J, with 27 bases between. The CDR3 runs to 15 residues. The CDR3 DNA follows: TGCAGTGCAACTACTAGCTTTGAGTTAGACATTACTCAGTACTTC. Amino acid sequence: CSATTSFELDITQYF.

The chain employs TRBV28 and TRBJ2-5; D may be TRBD1 (6 bases). In germline, CDR1 is MDHEN, CDR2 SYDVKM. This CDR3 has 14 amino acids. Trimming removed 5 bases at V and 0 bases at J, with 10 bases between. The CDR3 spells CASSLNRDQETQYF. CDR3 in DNA: TGTGCCAGCAGTCTAAACAGGGACCAAGAGACCCAGTACTTC.

The chain carries TRBV5-4 and TRBJ2-5; no clear D. CDR1 and CDR2 from the germline V gene are SGHNT and YYREEE (reference sequence). V was clipped by 0 bases and J by 4 bases, with 4 bases between them. This CDR3 is built from 12 residues. The CDR3 sequence is CASSLALETQYF. In DNA, the CDR3 is TGTGCCAGCAGCTTGGCCCTAGAGACCCAGTACTTC.

As concerns this clonotype: It may be a read error: a sequence one base away is much more abundant. The V gene is TRBV27, the J gene TRBJ1-2, with D possibly TRBD1 on 6 matching bases. Germline lookup yields CDR1 MNHEY and CDR2 SMNVEV (reference sequence). V was clipped by 6 bases and J by 4 bases, with 24 bases between them. The CDR3 length is 17 residues. The chain's CDR3 is CASRSSRLTGPSYGYTF. DNA of the CDR3: TGTGCCAGCAGATCCTCACGATTAACAGGGCCTTCCTATGGCTACACCTTC.

The rearrangement links TRBV2 to TRBJ2-1; a weak D match, TRBD2 (8 bases). V was cut by 8 bases and J by 2 bases, with 19 bases left in between. Germline assignment: CDR1 SNHLY and CDR2 FYNNEI. This CDR3 has 16 amino acids. For the CDR3, the DNA is TGTGCCAGCGGGACAGTTAGCGGGAACCCCTACAATGAGCAGTTCTTC. This encodes CASGTVSGNPYNEQFF.

This chain uses TRBV12-3 or TRBV12-4 with TRBJ2-7; TRBD1 might be the D (6 bases). Trimming stripped 5 bases from V and 7 bases from J, with 21 bases between. The CDR3 is 15 residues long. CDR3 sequence (DNA): TGTGCCAGCAGTACGACCGGGACACCTCCGGGAGAGCAGTACTTC. It codes for CASSTTGTPPGEQYF.

The V and J genes are TRBV28 and TRBJ2-1; D is ambiguous. The germline V gene has CDR1 MDHEN and CDR2 SYDVKM. The CDR3 runs 14 residues. V was shortened by 2 bases and J by 3 bases, with 8 bases between the two germline ends. This chain's CDR3 is CASSLRGIYNEQFF. CDR3 nucleotides: TGTGCCAGCAGTTTACGCGGCATCTACAATGAGCAGTTCTTC.

This clonotype is labeled as medium-sized. Written as DNA, the CDR3 is TGCAGTGCTGCTAGGACGGAGAACACCGGGGAGCTGTTTTTT. Protein sequence: CSAARTENTGELFF. V usage is TRBV20-1 and J usage is TRBJ2-2, with no clear D. The V and J ends lost 5 bases and 1 base respectively, with 11 bases between them. Looked up from germline, CDR1 is DFQATT and CDR2 is SNEGSKA (reference sequence). The CDR3 has 14 amino acids.

This chain links TRBV28 with TRBJ2-3; D remains unclear. Trimming took off 2 bases at V and 3 bases at J, with 12 bases between the two ends. CDR3 length equals 15 residues. Germline V gives CDR1 MDHEN, CDR2 SYDVKM. In DNA form, the CDR3 reads TGTGCCAGCAGTTTACGCTGGGAACAGACAGATACGCAGTATTTT. Its translation is CASSLRWEQTDTQYF.

J is TRBJ2-7 and V is TRBV28; TRBD1 matches at 7 bases. The CDR3 totals 14 residues. V trimming: 5 bases; J trimming: 3 bases; junction bases outside the gene matches: 7. Germline V gene data show CDR1 as MDHEN and CDR2 as SYDVKM. The CDR3 here is CASSPGDRDYEQYF. CDR3 DNA sequence: TGTGCCAGCAGTCCGGGTGACAGGGACTACGAGCAGTACTTC.